One T cell receptor beta chain is described in this entry. Germline V gene sequence: CDR1 SGHTA, CDR2 FQGNSA. The V gene lost 1 base and the J gene lost 4 bases, with 7 bases spanning the gap. This CDR3 has 13 amino acids. TCRdb analysed the RT-PCR reads with MiXCR anew, one entry per CDR3 protein. This table holds over 200,000 distinct CDR3 sequences, about 37% found once. This entry is derived from a study of patients and donors after allogeneic stem cell transplantation. The sequenced material came from blood, either unsorted or a sorted T cell fraction (not recorded which). The chain links TRBV7-2 to TRBJ1-2; D unclear. The sequence came from a human donor who was either an allogeneic HSCT recipient or a stem cell or donor lymphocyte infusion donor (not recorded which). It is not recorded whose cells these are; they may come from a transplant donor. The CDR3 spells CASSLVARYGYTF. CDR3 DNA: TGTGCCAGCAGCTTAGTGGCCCGCTATGGCTACACCTTC. The full variable domain, with the rest looked up from reference TRBV7-2 and TRBJ1-2, is GAGVSQSPSNKVTEKGKDVELRCDPISGHTALYWYRQSLGQGLEFLIYFQGNSAPDKSGLPSDRFSAERTGGSVSTLTIQRTQQEDSAVYLCASSLVARYGYTFGSGTRLTVV.